This entry is about one TCR beta chain. This clonotype came up many times. Its recognized antigen is unknown. It has no much larger one-base neighbor in the sample; base qualities were not kept. TCR beta CDR3 regions were amplified from RNA transcripts. A first-round RT-PCR of the TCR CDR3 used the HTBI primer set with the Qiagen OneStep RT-PCR kit. The libraries were constructed in a second round of multiplex PCR and then size-selected and purified. The libraries were sequenced on an Illumina HiSeq2000 using paired-end 100 bp reads. The study's own analysis went as follows. SOAPnuke was used to process the raw data, with reads discarded if the reads contained adapters or uncalled bases, had a mean Phred below 15, or lacked an exact constant-primer or identifier match. High-quality paired reads were merged using COPE v1.2.5, and each unique nucleotide sequence was defined as a clonotype. MiTCR v1.1 was used to align clonotypes to the IMGT TRBV, TRBD and TRBJ reference segments. Only V-J combinations with frequency above 0.0001, covering 99% to 99.2% of repertoires, were analysed. The TCS score was defined as F50 (clonal expansion) divided by E x V (chaos), with BLOSUM62-based TCRdist calculated between CDR3 peptides within each V-J. Welch's t-statistics and random forest reduced approximately 520 V-J features to 13, which were used in a naive Bayes classifier (R e1071). Thyroid-blood repertoire similarity was quantified with the Morisita-Horn index. TCRdb handled the public reads itself, with Q25 trimming in fastp and clone calling in MiXCR, and kept productive beta chains. Every distinct CDR3 protein forms one entry, paired with its most common genes and DNA. The V and J calls were not made by the authors but by TCRdb's processing. The sample table holds fewer than 650,000 distinct CDR3 sequences, of which 14% to 15% were seen once. In total, the top ten clones hold approximately 4.3% of the sample.

The sample belongs to a study of T cells in Graves' hyperthyroidism and ophthalmopathy (dated by TCRdb to the late 2010s). With regard to the full study: Peripheral blood samples were taken at the time of initial diagnosis, prior to any treatment. To identify TCR V-J signatures that set the groups apart, the researchers used a discovery cohort of 100 patients, made up of around 40 with Graves' ophthalmopathy and about 59 with stable Graves' hyperthyroidism. Whether ophthalmopathy could be predicted prospectively was tested in an independent validation cohort made up of roughly 19 hyperthyroidism patients plus 17 patients who later progressed to ophthalmopathy. The approximately 100 discovery patients were randomly divided into training and test sets at a 7:3 ratio. The study also compared thyroid tissue and blood T-cell repertoires from 6 or 7 Graves' hyperthyroidism patients. Following sampling, methimazole starting at 30 mg daily was given to hyperthyroidism patients, and high-dose intravenous methylprednisolone was given to ophthalmopathy patients. The paper reports TCR Vbeta CDR3 sequencing of over 130 peripheral blood samples: approximately 41 ophthalmopathy, approximately 74 hyperthyroidism and roughly 17 progressor patients.

Study-wide conclusions, independent of this receptor: Sample size was not statistically predetermined, and investigators were not blinded to group allocation. Most expanded thyroid clonotypes (frequency above 0.001) were also detected in blood, suggesting blood repertoires may reflect thyroid immune responses. In validation, progression to ophthalmopathy was predicted by the model with roughly 71% sensitivity and around 75% specificity, a median of about 6 months before onset. A 13 V-J signature model separated ophthalmopathy from stable hyperthyroidism, with 87.88% sensitivity and about 81% specificity in cross-validation and 80%/75% in testing.

In the ophthalmopathy patients, disease was moderately to severely active, with a Clinical Activity Score of 3 or more, a NOSPECS grade of 4 or more, and a duration of less than 3 months. Any patient with an uncontrolled infection, another autoimmune disease, pregnancy or lactation was excluded. Clinical symptoms, serum thyroxine and TRAb, thyroid ultrasound, and orbital computed tomography formed the basis for the diagnoses. Ficoll-Paque density gradient centrifugation was used to isolate PBMCs from around 10 ml of fresh peripheral blood. Total RNA was extracted using Trizol reagent, and RNA quality was assessed on an Agilent 2100 Bioanalyzer. The germline V gene (reference sequence) supplies CDR1 LNHNV and CDR2 YYDKDF. The cysteine opens and the phenylalanine closes a CDR3 of 22 amino acids. CDR3 DNA only is kept here, 66 bases in frame from base 1. V is pruned by 6 bases and J by 0 bases, leaving 21 bases of the junction without a gene match.

This clonotype was sampled from a woman aged 40 to 50 with Graves' ophthalmopathy. Material for sequencing was blood. This sequence uses TRBV15 and TRBJ2-7, with 15 bases aligning to TRBD2. For the CDR3, the sequence is CATSPVYASGTSGRRSSYEQYF. The DNA reads TGTGCCACCAGTCCCGTATATGCATCTGGGACTAGCGGGAGGCGAAGCTCCTACGAGCAGTACTTC.